This T cell receptor beta chain appears in the sequencing data of a study of control samples from healthy donors and cancer patients. This CDR3 contains 14 residues. The V gene's germline CDR1 is SGHRS and CDR2 YFSETQ. The V and J ends lost 0 bases and 7 bases respectively, with 11 bases between them. Repertoires were generated with immunoSEQ multiplex PCR, while TCRdb's copy carries only in-frame clones and drops some. Altogether some 150,000 clones are present, about 94% being singletons, with the ten largest covering 12% to 15%. What was sequenced was PBMCs. The V and J genes are TRBV5-1 and TRBJ2-1, with TRBD2 as a possible D gene (6 bases). The clonotype comes from a man aged 60 to 69 with colorectal cancer. The CDR3 coding sequence is TGCGCCAGCAGCTTGGGCTCTGGGGGGAATGAGCAGTTCTTC. Translating gives CASSLGSGGNEQFF.